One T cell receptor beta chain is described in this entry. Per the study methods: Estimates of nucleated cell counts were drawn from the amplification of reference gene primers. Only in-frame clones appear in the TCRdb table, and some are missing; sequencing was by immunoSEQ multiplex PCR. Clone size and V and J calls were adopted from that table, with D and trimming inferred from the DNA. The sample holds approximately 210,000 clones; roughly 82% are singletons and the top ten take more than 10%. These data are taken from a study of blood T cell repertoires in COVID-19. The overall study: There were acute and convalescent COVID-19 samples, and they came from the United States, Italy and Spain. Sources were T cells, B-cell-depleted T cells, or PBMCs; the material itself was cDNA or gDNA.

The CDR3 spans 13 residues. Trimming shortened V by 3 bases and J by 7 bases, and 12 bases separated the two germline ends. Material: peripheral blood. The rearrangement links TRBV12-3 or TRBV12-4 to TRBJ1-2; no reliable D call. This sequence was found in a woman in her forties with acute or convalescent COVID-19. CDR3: CASSFESGVGYTF. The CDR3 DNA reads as TGTGCCAGCAGTTTTGAGTCGGGAGTTGGCTACACCTTC.